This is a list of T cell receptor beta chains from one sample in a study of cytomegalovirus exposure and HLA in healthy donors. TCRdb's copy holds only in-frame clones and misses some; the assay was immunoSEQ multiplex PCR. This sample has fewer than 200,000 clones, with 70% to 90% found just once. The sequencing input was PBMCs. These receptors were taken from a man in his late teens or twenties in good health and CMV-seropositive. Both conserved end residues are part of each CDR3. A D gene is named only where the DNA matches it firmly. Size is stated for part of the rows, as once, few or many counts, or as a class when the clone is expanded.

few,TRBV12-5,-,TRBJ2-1,TGTGCTAGTGGTTCCCCCCCTGGTGAGGTGCGCGATGAGCAGTTCTTC,CASGSPPGEVRDEQFF
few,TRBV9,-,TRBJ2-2,TGTGCCAGCAGCGAGGGGGGGCCGGCCGGGGAGCTGTTTTTT,CASSEGGPAGELFF
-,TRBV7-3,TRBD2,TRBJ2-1,TGTGCCAGCAGCTTAGAACTAGCGGGGGGCAATGAGCAGTTCTTC,CASSLELAGGNEQFF
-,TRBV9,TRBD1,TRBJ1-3,TGTGCCAGCAGCACATCGACAGGGCTCTCTGGAAACACCATATATTTT,CASSTSTGLSGNTIYF
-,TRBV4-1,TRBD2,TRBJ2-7,TGCGCCAGCAGCCAGCAAACTAGCGGGAGGCCCTACGAGCAGTACTTC,CASSQQTSGRPYEQYF
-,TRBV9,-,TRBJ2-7,TGTGCCAGCAGCCCGAGGGAGGGGGACACTAACCACGAGCAGTACTTC,CASSPREGDTNHEQYF
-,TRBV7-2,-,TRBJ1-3,TGTGCCAGCAGCTTAGTCGCGGAATCTGGAAACACCATATATTTT,CASSLVAESGNTIYF
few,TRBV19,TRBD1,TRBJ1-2,TGTGCCAGTAGTATTTCTGCAGACAGGGGGCCGCCTCTCCAATTC,CASSISADRGPPLQF
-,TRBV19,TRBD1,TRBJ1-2,TGTGCCAGCCGGACAGGGGTCGGCTATGGCTACACCTTC,CASRTGVGYGYTF
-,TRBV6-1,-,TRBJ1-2,TGTGCCAGCACTGCCTCCGTCAATCCTAGCTATGGCTACACCTTC,CASTASVNPSYGYTF
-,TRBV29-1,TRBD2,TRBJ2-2,TGCAGCGCCTGTCTAGCGGGGGGGCCTCACACCGGGGAGCTGTTTTTT,CSACLAGGPHTGELFF
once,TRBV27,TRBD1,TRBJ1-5,TGTGCCAGCAGTCCAGGGGACAGGGGGCGAAATCAGCCCCAGCATTTT,CASSPGDRGRNQPQHF
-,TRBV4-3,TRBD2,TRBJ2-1,TGCGCCAGCAGCTCCCTAGCGGGGGTCTCCTACAATGAGCAGTTCTTC,CASSSLAGVSYNEQFF
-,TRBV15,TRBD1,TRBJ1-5,TGTGCCACCAGCAATAGCTTGCCGGGACAGAGCATCAATCAGCCCCAGCATTTT,CATSNSLPGQSINQPQHF
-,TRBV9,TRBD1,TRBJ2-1,TGTGCCAGCAGCTCATTCCCGGGACAGGGCTACAATGAGCAGTTCTTC,CASSSFPGQGYNEQFF
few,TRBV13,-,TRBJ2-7,TGTGCCAGCAGCTTAGAAGGTTCGGGGTCCTACGAGCAGTACTTC,CASSLEGSGSYEQYF
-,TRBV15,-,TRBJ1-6,TGTGCCACCAGCAGAGATCGGGGGGTTAATTCACCCCTCCACTTT,CATSRDRGVNSPLHF
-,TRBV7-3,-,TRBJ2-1,TGTGCCAGCAGCTTAACGCCAGACTTTTACAATGAGCAGTTCTTC,CASSLTPDFYNEQFF
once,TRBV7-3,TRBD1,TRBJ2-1,TGTGCCAGCAGCTCGCCTAGCAGGGGGATTGGATGGGGCGATGAGCAGTTCTTC,CASSSPSRGIGWGDEQFF
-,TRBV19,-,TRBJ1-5,TGTGCCAGTAGAATAACTGGGCCAAACCAGCCCCAGCATTTT,CASRITGPNQPQHF
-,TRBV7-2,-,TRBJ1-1,TGTGCCAGCAGCGTGGACGGGGGTCGGGAAGCTTTCTTT,CASSVDGGREAFF
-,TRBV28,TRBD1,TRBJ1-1,TGTGCCACCTTCCCCCCGACAGGGGGCAACACTGAAGCTTTCTTT,CATFPPTGGNTEAFF
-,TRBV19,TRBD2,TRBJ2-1,TGTGCCAGTAGTATAATGTTCGAGCGGGGGTACAATGAGCAGTTCTTC,CASSIMFERGYNEQFF
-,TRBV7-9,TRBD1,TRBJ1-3,TGTGCCTACGGACAGGGGGCACCTGGAAACACCATATATTTT,CAYGQGAPGNTIYF
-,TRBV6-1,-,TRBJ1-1,TGTGCCAGCAGTGGCCAGGTGAACACTGAAGCTTTCTTT,CASSGQVNTEAFF
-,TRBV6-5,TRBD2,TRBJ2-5,TGTGCCAGCAGTTACGGGACTAGCGGGTTCGGGGAGACCCAGTACTTC,CASSYGTSGFGETQYF
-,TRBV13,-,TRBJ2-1,TGTGCCAGCACCATCCAGGGAAGCTCCTACAATGAGCAGTTCTTC,CASTIQGSSYNEQFF
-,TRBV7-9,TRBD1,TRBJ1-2,TGTGCCAGCAGCTTAGTTACAGGGGGCAGCTATGGCTACACCTTC,CASSLVTGGSYGYTF
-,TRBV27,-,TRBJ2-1,TGTGCCAGCAGTTTCGGGGCGAGGGGGGGCAATGAGCAGTTCTTC,CASSFGARGGNEQFF
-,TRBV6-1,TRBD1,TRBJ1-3,TGTGCCAGCAGTTCGGGACAGGGGGCTGGAAACACCATATATTTT,CASSSGQGAGNTIYF
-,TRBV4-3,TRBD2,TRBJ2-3,TGCGCCAGCAGCCCCGGACTAGCTTCAGATACGCAGTATTTT,CASSPGLASDTQYF
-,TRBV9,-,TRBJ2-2,TGTGCCAGCAGCGTAGAAGCGGTGGCCGGGGAGCTGTTTTTT,CASSVEAVAGELFF
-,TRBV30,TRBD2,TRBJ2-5,TGTGCCTGGAGACCTAGCGGGGGAAAGACCCAGTACTTC,CAWRPSGGKTQYF
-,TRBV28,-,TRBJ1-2,TGTGCCAGCAGTCGCGCTCGCTATGGCTACACCTTC,CASSRARYGYTF
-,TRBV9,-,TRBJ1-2,TGTGCCAGCAGCAGACGGGGGGATGGCTACACCTTC,CASSRRGDGYTF
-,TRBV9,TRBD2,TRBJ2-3,TGTGCCAGCAGCGTTAGCGGGACTAGCACAGATACGCAGTATTTT,CASSVSGTSTDTQYF
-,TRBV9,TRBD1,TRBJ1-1,TGTGCCAGCAGCGGGGAGGGGACAGGGGGCACTGAAGCTTTCTTT,CASSGEGTGGTEAFF
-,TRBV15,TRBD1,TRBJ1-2,TGTGCCACCAGCAGAACCGGGACAGGGAAGGTCAACTATGGCTACACCTTC,CATSRTGTGKVNYGYTF